This T cell receptor (beta chain) was recovered during a study of regulatory T cells in long-lasting Graves disease. Notes on the study in general: Peripheral blood was the sole material, not thyroid tissue.

Germline V lookup: CDR1 SNHLY, CDR2 FYNNEI. V lost 7 bases, J lost 6 bases, and 22 bases lay in between. The CDR3 totals 16 residues. The time point is: persistent/refractory GD, antithyroid drugs over 5 years with positive TRAb. The TCR library was prepared using RNA isolated from PBMCs. American Thyroid Association guidelines served as the basis for diagnosing Graves' disease. An endocrinology unit in Xi'an, China, supplied the patients. Approximately 9 milliliters of peripheral blood went into EDTA tubes. Construction of the TCR beta libraries employed iRepertoire HTBI primers in conjunction with Arm-PCR of CDR3 regions. TCRdb re-derived calls from the multiplex PCR reads in MiXCR, one entry per CDR3 protein. The sample holds 700,000 or so distinct CDR3 sequences, around 30% seen once. With respect to this clonotype: Antigen: not known.

This chain uses TRBV2 with TRBJ1-5; weak D call: TRBD1 (6 bases). The clonotype comes from a female donor with Graves disease. The specimen was peripheral blood mononuclear cells (PBMCs), collected when the disease was refractory, from a patient treated with antithyroid drugs. The CDR3 spells CASNLLPGAAGQPQHF. CDR3 nucleotides: TGTGCCAGCAATCTTCTTCCGGGGGCTGCGGGTCAGCCCCAGCATTTT.